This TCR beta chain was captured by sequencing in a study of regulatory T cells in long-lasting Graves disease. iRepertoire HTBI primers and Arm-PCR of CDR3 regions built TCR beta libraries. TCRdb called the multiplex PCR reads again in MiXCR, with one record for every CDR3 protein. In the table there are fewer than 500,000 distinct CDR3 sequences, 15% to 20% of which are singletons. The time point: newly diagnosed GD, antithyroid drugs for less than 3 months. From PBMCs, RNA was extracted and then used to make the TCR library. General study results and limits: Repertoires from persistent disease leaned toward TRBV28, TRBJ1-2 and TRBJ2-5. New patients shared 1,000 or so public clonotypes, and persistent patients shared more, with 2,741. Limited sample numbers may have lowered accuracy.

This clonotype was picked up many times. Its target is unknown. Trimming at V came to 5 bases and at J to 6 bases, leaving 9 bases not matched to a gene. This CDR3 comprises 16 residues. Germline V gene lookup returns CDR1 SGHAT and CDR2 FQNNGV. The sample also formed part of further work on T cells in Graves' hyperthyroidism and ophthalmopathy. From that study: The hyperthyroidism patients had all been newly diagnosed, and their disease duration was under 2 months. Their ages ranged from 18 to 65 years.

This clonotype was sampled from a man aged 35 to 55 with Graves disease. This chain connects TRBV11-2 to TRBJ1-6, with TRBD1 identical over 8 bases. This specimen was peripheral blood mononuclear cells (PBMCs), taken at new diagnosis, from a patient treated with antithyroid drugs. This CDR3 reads CASSNDRGRSNSPLHF. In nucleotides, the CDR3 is TGTGCCAGCAGCAATGACAGGGGACGGAGTAATTCACCCCTCCACTTT.